The 19 T cell receptor beta chains given below trace back to one sample, sequenced in a study of cytomegalovirus exposure and HLA in healthy donors (dated by TCRdb to 2015 to 2018). The method behind the library was the immunoSEQ multiplex PCR assay. For the multiplex PCR, a mixture combining 60 forward primers for TCR Vbeta segments and 13 reverse primers for TCR Jbeta segments was used. TCRdb re-hosts the immuneACCESS table, in-frame sequences only. Its copies lack some clones; in the studies checked, an unresolved V gene accounts for under half of them, and the cause for the rest is not known. The sample includes roughly 140,000 clones, with roughly 80% observed a single time. The top ten constitute about 4.3% of the sample. Specimen: PBMCs. The receptors derive from a man aged 35-49 years in good health and CMV-seronegative.

Only a few counts were recorded for this clone. The gene calls are TRBV2 and TRBJ2-6; D not certain. The V and J ends lost 4 bases and 5 bases respectively, with 18 bases between them. Germline V gene data show CDR1 as SNHLY and CDR2 as FYNNEI. This CDR3 has 17 residues. The CDR3 is CASSAFSIARRANVLTF. CDR3 DNA: TGTGCCAGCAGTGCATTCTCGATAGCCCGCCGGGCCAACGTCCTGACTTTC.

This clone is a singleton in its sample. The chain couples TRBV5-4 to TRBJ1-3, with 7 bases fitting TRBD1. The germline V gene encodes CDR1 SGHNT and CDR2 YYREEE (reference sequence). The CDR3 loop spans 14 amino acids. J was trimmed by 6 bases and V by 4 bases; bases with no gene match: 7. DNA of the CDR3: TGTGCCAGCAGCCCAAAAGGACAGGCAAACACCATATATTTT. Translation gives CASSPKGQANTIYF.

V and J are TRBV30 and TRBJ2-1, with 10 bases aligning to TRBD2. V shed 5 bases and J 6 bases; nucleotides not matched to a gene: 10. The CDR3 spans 15 residues. The germline gives CDR1 GTSNPN, CDR2 SVGIG (reference sequence). The CDR3 loop is CAWEDQRGGRNEQFF. The CDR3 DNA reads as TGTGCCTGGGAGGATCAGCGGGGGGGCCGCAATGAGCAGTTCTTC.

This clone was seen a few times. The chain recombines TRBV2 with TRBJ1-5; 8 nucleotides agree with TRBD1. CDR1 SNHLY and CDR2 FYNNEI come from the germline V gene. Germline trimming cut 5 bases from V and 7 bases from J; bases unmatched to any gene: 7. The CDR3 loop spans 14 amino acids. The CDR3 DNA sequence: TGTGCCAGCAGTCTGGTCAGGGGGCGACAGCCCCAGCATTTT. Encoded protein: CASSLVRGRQPQHF.

This clone was recorded once. The chain recombines TRBV7-8 with TRBJ2-5; a weak D match, TRBD2 (5 bases). The germline V and J ends were trimmed by 1 base and 3 bases, with 18 bases remaining between them. CDR1 and CDR2 (germline): SGHVS, FQNEAQ. The CDR3 loop spans 17 amino acids. CDR3 bases: TGTGCCAGCAGCTTAGAAAAGGCACCCGGGAAAAAAGAGACCCAGTACTTC. It codes for CASSLEKAPGKKETQYF.

This chain links TRBV11-3 with TRBJ2-7, with D possibly TRBD2 on 5 matching bases. V was trimmed by 2 bases and J by 1 base, leaving 12 bases between them. CDR1 and CDR2 (germline): SGHNT, YENEEA. The CDR3 spans 15 residues. The CDR3 reads CASSLSGGKSYEQYF. The CDR3 DNA follows: TGTGCCAGCAGCTTAAGCGGTGGCAAGTCCTACGAGCAGTACTTC.

The chain has TRBV2 and TRBJ2-5; D call uncertain. Germline V gene sequence: CDR1 SNHLY, CDR2 FYNNEI. CDR3 length: 14 residues. The V end lost 7 bases, the J end lost 9 bases, and 21 bases lay between the germline ends. The CDR3 region has the DNA TGTGCCAGCACCTTGGATGAGGTCTTAGTGGCCCAGTACTTC. Its protein is CASTLDEVLVAQYF.

The chain uses TRBV29-1 and TRBJ1-1; D unresolved. V lost 1 base and J lost 5, with 8 bases in between. The CDR3 runs 12 residues. Germline CDR1 is SQVTM and CDR2 is ANQGSEA. The CDR3 DNA reads TGCAGCGTTGAAGGACTGGGTACTGAAGCTTTCTTT. Protein product: CSVEGLGTEAFF.

The chain links TRBV10-3 to TRBJ1-1, with D uncertain. The V end lost 0 bases, the J end lost 2 bases, and 13 bases lay between the germline ends. The germline CDR1 and CDR2 sequences are ENHRY and SYGVKD. This CDR3 is built from 16 residues. The CDR3 region has the DNA TGTGCCATCAGTGAGTCGTTTCGAAGCGCCAACACTGAAGCTTTCTTT. It translates to CAISESFRSANTEAFF.

The chain links TRBV5-6 to TRBJ2-5; TRBD2 agrees at 9 bases. This CDR3 spans 19 amino acids. The germline V gene has CDR1 SGHDT and CDR2 YYEEEE. J lost 2 bases, V lost 7 bases, and 21 bases had no gene match. This chain's CDR3 is CASQTARGLAGRTQETQYF. The CDR3 DNA sequence: TGTGCCAGCCAAACGGCGCGGGGTCTAGCGGGGCGGACACAAGAGACCCAGTACTTC.

This clone was observed a few times. V and J are TRBV20-1 and TRBJ1-1; no clear D. The CDR3 is 11 amino acids. Germline-derived CDR1 and CDR2 are DFQATT and SNEGSKA (reference sequence). The V and J ends lost 5 bases and 5 bases respectively, with 9 bases between them. CDR3 bases: TGCAGTGCTGCGGTAAGAACTGAAGCTTTCTTT. Translation gives CSAAVRTEAFF.

This chain connects TRBV30 to TRBJ1-2; D may be TRBD1 (6 bases). The V gene's germline CDR1 is GTSNPN and CDR2 SVGIG (reference sequence). Trimming pared 4 bases from V and 7 bases from J, leaving 13 bases between. This CDR3 spans 12 amino acids. The CDR3 loop is CAWTGGSSGYTF. The CDR3 nucleotides read TGTGCCTGGACTGGGGGCTCTAGTGGCTACACCTTC.

V usage is TRBV7-3 and J usage is TRBJ2-1, with TRBD2 identical over 9 bases. V lost 4 bases and J lost 8; bases outside the gene matches: 12. This CDR3 spans 16 amino acids. Looked up from germline, CDR1 is SGHTA and CDR2 is FQGTGA. The CDR3 DNA follows: TGTGCCAGCAGCTCCCGCCACCTAGCGGGGAGGGATGAGCAGTTCTTC. Its translation: CASSSRHLAGRDEQFF.

The chain recombines TRBV29-1 with TRBJ2-3; 8 bases agree with TRBD1. The germline V gene encodes CDR1 SQVTM and CDR2 ANQGSEA. V lost 2 bases and J lost 8; bases outside the gene matches: 9. This CDR3 has 14 residues. The CDR3 protein is CSVERPQGAITQYF. The CDR3 DNA is TGCAGCGTTGAACGCCCCCAGGGGGCCATTACGCAGTATTTT.

In its sample, this clone was seen a few times. Relative to the germline gene, one junction end is altered; a read error may explain this. The chain is built from TRBV5-1 and TRBJ1-4; possible D gene TRBD1, 5 bases. The CDR3 has 14 residues. CDR1 is SGHRS and CDR2 is YFSETQ in the germline V gene. CDR3 loop: CASSLRTTNEKLFF. As DNA, the CDR3 is TGCGCCAGCAGCTTAAGGACAACGAATGAAAAACTGTTTTTT.

This clone was picked up one time. This chain links TRBV9 with TRBJ2-1, with a weak D call TRBD1 (5 bases). The CDR3 extends over 15 amino acids. The V and J ends lost 3 bases and 0 bases respectively, with 10 bases between them. The germline V gene has CDR1 SGDLS and CDR2 YYNGEE. CDR3 residues: CASSADIDSYNEQFF. The CDR3 DNA reads TGTGCCAGCAGCGCGGACATAGACTCCTACAATGAGCAGTTCTTC.

The J gene is TRBJ1-2, the V gene TRBV18; weak D call: TRBD1 (5 bases). The V gene lost 4 bases and the J gene lost 2 bases, with 11 bases spanning the gap. The germline CDR1 and CDR2 sequences are KGHSH and LQKENI. The CDR3 consists of 14 residues. The DNA for the CDR3 is TGTGCCAGCTCACAGCTCAAGGGGAACTATGGCTACACCTTC. It codes for CASSQLKGNYGYTF.

The chain combines TRBV25-1 with TRBJ2-1, with a weak D call TRBD2 (5 bases). Germline CDR1 is MGHDK and CDR2 is SYGVNS. The CDR3 sequence is 12 residues long. Trimming removed 6 bases from V and 7 bases from J, with 10 bases in between. Written as DNA, the CDR3 is TGTGCCAGCAGAAGACCGGGGAATGAGCAGTTCTTC. This codes for CASRRPGNEQFF.

The chain recombines TRBV2 with TRBJ1-6; perhaps TRBD1 as D (6 bases). Germline CDR1 and CDR2: SNHLY and FYNNEI. The V and J ends lost 7 bases and 0 bases respectively, with 10 bases between them. This CDR3 comprises 15 residues. CDR3 DNA sequence: TGTGCCAGCATCGAGGACAGCTCCTATAATTCACCCCTCCACTTT. Translation gives CASIEDSSYNSPLHF.